This T cell receptor (beta chain) stems from a study of beta chain features in type 1 diabetes. The study, taken as a whole, reports: Within each of all four CD4+ subsets, Type 1 diabetes patients had TCRB CDR3s that were moderately but significantly shorter. Overrepresentation of cells with high TCR expression could result from cDNA sequencing. Naive, central memory and Treg TCRB repertoires seemed to resemble each other more closely in patients than they did in healthy donors.

This clone was recorded a few times. Its matching antigen is unknown. Germline V gene lookup returns CDR1 SNHLY and CDR2 FYNNEI. Germline trimming cut 9 bases from V and 2 bases from J; bases unmatched to any gene: 9. The CDR3 is 14 residues long. Expressed TCRB transcripts were sequenced because the isolated RNA had all been reverse transcribed beforehand. The table came from immunoSEQ multiplex PCR; TCRdb's copy has only in-frame clones and leaves some out. The sample holds around 280,000 clones, approximately 8.1% seen once. This TCR was sampled from a young woman in good health. The chain uses TRBV2 and TRBJ1-1, with 7 bases aligning to TRBD1. Material for sequencing was central memory CD4+ T cells from blood. CDR3 residues: CASIYRGFNTEAFF. DNA for the CDR3: TGTGCCAGTATATACAGGGGATTTAACACTGAAGCTTTCTTT.